A selection of T cell receptor beta chains follows, all from one sample in a study of shared clonotypes between healthy human individuals. Profiled with immunoSEQ multiplex PCR; TCRdb holds only in-frame clones, not every one. The sample shows 2 million to 2.5 million clones, approximately 94% of them seen only once. Sequencing was performed on naive CD4+ T cells sorted from blood. The source of these receptors is a man aged 18 to 30 in good health. CDR3s include the opening cysteine and the closing phenylalanine or tryptophan. Each record gives: V gene, CDR3 length, CDR3 protein.

V: TRBV9; length: 14; CDR3: CASSARTGTETQYF
V: TRBV27; length: 15; CDR3: CASRDGGVGNQPQHF
V: TRBV4-1; length: 14; CDR3: CASSKSPGQETQYF
V: TRBV7-7; length: 11; CDR3: CASNGVPGEFF
V: TRBV19; length: 15; CDR3: CASSIDDSSNYGYTF
V: TRBV4-1; length: 17; CDR3: CASSQEVLAVPTDTQYF
V: TRBV19; length: 13; CDR3: CASSIRMNTEAFF
V: TRBV7-2; length: 15; CDR3: CASSKGLAGDNEQFF
V: TRBV19; length: 13; CDR3: CASSIAEGQPQHF
V: TRBV19; length: 15; CDR3: CASSIPARLNTEAFF
V: TRBV2; length: 14; CDR3: CASKPGPGVNIQYF
V: TRBV5-1; length: 17; CDR3: CASSLEGGETYNSPLHF
V: TRBV25-1; length: 13; CDR3: CASSEYLGYGYTF
V: TRBV11-2; length: 18; CDR3: CASSFRPHGGGGANVLTF
V: TRBV7-2; length: 14; CDR3: CASSLRPASYEQYF
V: TRBV18; length: 15; CDR3: CASSVAGGPENEQFF
V: TRBV18; length: 14; CDR3: CASSPQRSGETQYF
V: TRBV5-1; length: 16; CDR3: CASSLAPGQGSYEQYF
V: TRBV6-1; length: 15; CDR3: CASSGFRDRGNVLTF
V: TRBV28; length: 11; CDR3: CASTLYTEAFF
V: TRBV5-1; length: 17; CDR3: CASSPRSGGTNTGELFF
V: TRBV9; length: 13; CDR3: CASSSEGLYTQYF
V: TRBV19; length: 16; CDR3: CASRQGYERDTGELFF
V: TRBV11-2; length: 15; CDR3: CASSSTGGAGSEQFF
V: TRBV30; length: 16; CDR3: CAWTGTGTVTYNEQFF
V: TRBV7-2; length: 15; CDR3: CASSLVGNTLNEQFF
V: TRBV5-1; length: 14; CDR3: CASSGGGSGNTIYF
V: TRBV4-1; length: 15; CDR3: CASSTLATPEETQYF
V: TRBV5-6; length: 14; CDR3: CASSRDIQPDTQYF
V: TRBV10-2; length: 12; CDR3: CASSGSGEIQYF